One sample yielded the 20 T cell receptor beta chains listed below, sequenced in a study of T cells in women clearing cervical HPV infection. The method was immunoSEQ multiplex PCR; TCRdb's version includes in-frame clones alone and lacks a portion of them. The ten most abundant clones cover less than 3.5% of a sample with some 23,000 clones. Sequenced material: blood buffy coat. The source is a woman between 18 and 69 years old with a cervical HPV16 infection that either progressed to CIN3+ or cleared (not recorded which).

The sequenced CDR3 bases are TGTGCCAGCGCGGGAGAGAACACCGGGGAG. As protein: CASAGENTGE. The whole CDR3 sequence is CASAGENTGELFF. The chain couples TRBV7-2 to TRBJ2-2, with 7 positions matching TRBD2. The read halts 3 residues ahead of the CDR3 end, with the missing end drawn from the germline J gene. The J segment lost 1 base and the V segment lost 8 bases, leaving 1 base of the junction unmatched. Germline V gene data show CDR1 as SGHTA and CDR2 as FQGNSA. This CDR3 has 13 residues.

As concerns this clone: Read data end 3 residues before the CDR3 end; the end is taken from the germline J gene. The rearrangement joins TRBV20-1 to TRBJ1-2; D perhaps matches TRBD1 (6 bases). The CDR3 sequence is 18 residues long. V was clipped by 0 bases and J by 4 bases, with 24 bases between them. Germline CDR1 reads DFQATT; CDR2 reads SNEGSKA (reference sequence). The CDR3 bases that were read are TGCAGTGCTAGAGATCGAGCCAGGACCCAGGGGACCGTCTATGGC. It encodes CSARDRARTQGTVYG. The entire CDR3 protein is CSARDRARTQGTVYGYTF.

Notes on this clone: The sequence runs out 3 residues before the end of the CDR3; the remainder is reconstructed from the germline J gene. The V call is TRBV28, the J call TRBJ1-2; no reliable D call. CDR3 size: 11 residues. Germline values: CDR1 MDHEN, CDR2 SYDVKM. The CDR3 DNA, read in part, is TGTGCCAGCAGTACCCGGCGGGAC. Protein: CASSTRRD. The entire CDR3 protein reads CASSTRRDYTF.

The sequenced CDR3 bases are TGTGCCCGCGGGACAGACGGCTACGAC. It translates to CARGTDGYD. The complete CDR3 sequence is CARGTDGYDYTF. V is TRBV30 and J is TRBJ1-2; 7 positions agree with TRBD1. The CDR3 goes on 3 residues after the read ends, and that part is filled in from the germline J gene. CDR1 is GTSNPN, CDR2 SVGIG, per germline (reference sequence). This CDR3 comprises 12 residues.

Turning to this clone: The CDR3 extends 3 residues past the end of the read, so its final part is completed from the germline J gene. The J gene is TRBJ2-7, the V gene TRBV10-3; D is uncertain. CDR3 length equals 12 residues. From germline, CDR1 is ENHRY and CDR2 SYGVKD. Trimming pared 6 bases from V and 3 bases from J, leaving 9 bases between. This CDR3 reads CAISLDFYEQYF. The DNA read from the CDR3 is TGTGCCATCAGCTTAGACTTCTACGAG.

A word on this clone: The sequenced fragment ends 3 residues before the CDR3 boundary, so the rest is inferred from the germline J gene. This chain connects TRBV7-2 to TRBJ2-5; no firm D call. CDR3 size: 14 residues. CDR1 SGHTA and CDR2 FQGNSA come from the germline V gene. V was cut by 4 bases and J by 4 bases, with 13 bases left in between. CDR3 region: CASSSESGLETQYF. The DNA read from the CDR3 is TGTGCCAGCAGCTCTGAATCGGGTTTAGAGACC. Filled out from reference TRBV7-2 and TRBJ2-5, the complete variable domain reads GAGVSQSPSNKVTEKGKDVELRCDPISGHTALYWYRQSLGQGLEFLIYFQGNSAPDKSGLPSDRFSAERTGGSVSTLTIQRTQQEDSAVYLCASSSESGLETQYFGPGTRLLVL.

Turning to this clone: The sequence runs out 3 residues before the end of the CDR3; the remainder is reconstructed from the germline J gene. The rearrangement links TRBV7-2 to TRBJ1-5; 8 positions agree with TRBD1. Germline V gives CDR1 SGHTA, CDR2 FQGNSA. The CDR3 length is 15 residues. V trimming: 5 bases; J trimming: 3 bases; junction bases outside the gene matches: 6. The CDR3 loop reads CASSPGQGFNQPQHF. Incomplete CDR3 DNA: TGTGCCAGCAGCCCCGGACAGGGTTTCAATCAGCCC.

Note on this clone: The CDR3 end falls 3 residues outside the read, so it is completed with the germline J gene. The chain combines TRBV2 with TRBJ1-2; a possible D gene is TRBD1 (6 bases). The germline V gene has CDR1 SNHLY and CDR2 FYNNEI. The CDR3 sequence is 15 residues long. The CDR3 region is CASSEAGVQGRGYTF. The sequenced part of the CDR3 DNA is TGTGCCAGCAGTGAAGCGGGCGTTCAGGGGAGAGGC.

Comments on this clone: The read stops 3 residues short of the end of the CDR3; the missing end is completed from the germline J gene. The gene calls are TRBV3-1 (or the pseudogene TRBV3-2) and TRBJ2-2; D uncertain. CDR3 length: 16 amino acids. The germline V gene encodes CDR1 LGHDT and CDR2 YNNKEL (reference sequence). The V end was cut by 6 bases, the J end by 0 bases, with 14 bases between. The sequenced CDR3 bases are TGTGCCAGCAGTCGCCGGCAGGTAGCGAACACCGGGGAG. It codes for CASSRRQVANTGE. The whole CDR3 sequence reads CASSRRQVANTGELFF.

On this clone itself: Read coverage stops 3 residues before the CDR3 terminus; the germline J gene supplies the remainder. The genes are TRBV6-2 or TRBV6-3 and TRBJ2-2, with D perhaps matching TRBD2 (6 bases). CDR1 is MNHEY and CDR2 is SVGEGT in the germline V gene. The length of the CDR3 is 16 residues. CDR3 sequence: CASSGEGLSGANVLFF. The CDR3 DNA, read in part, is TGTGCCAGCTCGGGGGAAGGGCTCTCTGGGGCCAACGTG.

As to this clone: Coverage ceases 3 residues before the CDR3 finishes, and the germline J gene fills in the end. The chain recombines TRBV15 with TRBJ2-5, with 15 bases identical to TRBD2. After removal of 5 bases from V and 1 base from J, the junction contained 2 bases not matched to a gene. This CDR3 comprises 16 residues. CDR1 is LNHNV, CDR2 YYDKDF, per germline (reference sequence). The covered CDR3 bases are TGTGCCACCAGCGCGGGACTAGCGGGGGGCCAAGAGACC. Protein: CATSAGLAGGQET. The whole CDR3 protein reads CATSAGLAGGQETQYF.

On this clone: From the germline J gene comes the end of the CDR3, since the read stops 3 residues before it. The V call is TRBV7-3, the J call TRBJ1-2; D ambiguous. The CDR3 loop spans 13 amino acids. Germline CDR1 SGHTA, CDR2 FQGTGA. The germline V and J ends were trimmed by 6 bases and 6 bases, with 14 bases remaining between them. Incomplete CDR3 DNA: TGTGCCAGCAGTTCAGGTGGCAGTAATGGC. Amino acids: CASSSGGSNG. In full, the CDR3 reads CASSSGGSNGYTF.

Remarks on this clone: The CDR3 is cut off 3 residues early in the read; its end comes from the germline J gene. Other DNA sequences in this specimen translate into the identical CDR3. The chain has TRBV5-4 and TRBJ1-3; 7 bases map to TRBD1. This CDR3 has 13 residues. Trimming at V came to 7 bases and at J to 5 bases, leaving 6 bases not matched to a gene. In germline, CDR1 is SGHNT, CDR2 YYREEE (reference sequence). CDR3 bases read: TGTGCCAGCTCCCGGGACAGCCGAAACACC. This gives the protein CASSRDSRNT. The complete CDR3 reads CASSRDSRNTIYF.

With respect to this clone: The read falls 3 residues short of the CDR3 end, and the missing part is taken from the germline J gene. The rearrangement joins TRBV29-1 to TRBJ2-6, with a weak D call TRBD2 (5 bases). This CDR3 has 13 residues. Germline assignment: CDR1 SQVTM and CDR2 ANQGSEA. V lost 5 bases and J 4 bases, leaving 9 bases between the germline ends. CDR3 DNA, as far as it was read: TGCAGCGTTCAGGACTCCGGGGCCAACGTC. Its protein product is CSVQDSGANV. The entire CDR3 protein reads CSVQDSGANVLTF.

As to this clone: The read ends 3 residues before the CDR3 terminus; that terminus is restored from the germline J gene. V is TRBV19 and J is TRBJ1-5; tentatively, D is TRBD1 (6 bases). V lost 6 bases, J lost 4 bases, and 16 bases lay in between. The CDR3 consists of 15 residues. Germline V gene lookup returns CDR1 LNHDA and CDR2 SQIVND (reference sequence). Partial CDR3 DNA: TGTGCCAGTAGCCCCAGGGGTGAAGGGAATCAGCCC. Translated, it gives CASSPRGEGNQP. The CDR3 in full is CASSPRGEGNQPQHF.

A remark on this clone: From the germline J gene comes the end of the CDR3, since the read stops 3 residues before it. The chain joins TRBV20-1 to TRBJ2-3, with TRBD1 as a possible D gene (5 bases). CDR3 length equals 11 residues. CDR1 and CDR2 from the germline V gene are DFQATT and SNEGSKA (reference sequence). The sequenced CDR3 bases are TGCAGTGCGCAGACAGAAGAGACG. Its protein product is CSAQTEET. In full, the CDR3 reads CSAQTEETQYF.

Worth noting for this clone: Read data end 3 residues before the CDR3 end; the end is taken from the germline J gene. This rearrangement joins TRBV2 to TRBJ2-7, with 9 bases matching TRBD2. Germline V gene lookup returns CDR1 SNHLY and CDR2 FYNNEI. CDR3 size: 14 residues. The V gene end was trimmed by 6 bases and the J gene end by 0 bases; junction bases not matched to a gene: 3. The CDR3 bases that were read are TGTGCCAGCAGACTAGCGGGCCTCTCCTACGAG. Amino acids: CASRLAGLSYE. The full CDR3 reads CASRLAGLSYEQYF.

Turning to this clone: The sequenced fragment ends 3 residues before the CDR3 boundary, so the rest is inferred from the germline J gene. V gene TRBV6-2 or TRBV6-3 combines with J gene TRBJ2-1, with 7 bases matching TRBD1. V shed 7 bases, J shed 6 bases, and the junction held 9 bases outside the gene matches. The CDR3 is made up of 14 amino acids. Germline CDR1 MNHEY, CDR2 SVGEGT. Partial CDR3 DNA: TGTGCCAGCACAGGGGGAGATTATGGCAATGAG. Translation gives CASTGGDYGNE. The full CDR3 sequence reads CASTGGDYGNEQFF.

Worth noting for this clone: Sequencing ends 3 residues short of the CDR3 end; the germline J gene provides the rest. V gene TRBV11-3 combines with J gene TRBJ2-3; weak D call: TRBD1 (5 bases). The V and J ends lost 4 bases and 2 bases respectively, with 7 bases between them. The CDR3 runs to 13 residues. Germline V gene lookup returns CDR1 SGHNT and CDR2 YENEEA. CDR3 in amino acids: CASSYRSTDTQYF. CDR3 DNA, as far as it was read: TGTGCCAGCAGCTACAGGTCCACAGATACG.

Points on this clone: Sequencing ends 3 residues short of the CDR3 end; the germline J gene provides the rest. This rearrangement joins TRBV19 to TRBJ2-2, with D perhaps TRBD1 or TRBD2 (7 bases each). The CDR3 contains 15 residues. Germline loops: CDR1 LNHDA, CDR2 SQIVND (reference sequence). The CDR3 protein is CASSREGAYNSPLFF. The DNA read from the CDR3 is TGTGCCAGTAGTAGGGAGGGGGCGTATAATTCACCG. Drawing the rest from reference TRBV19 and TRBJ2-2, the complete variable domain is DGGITQSPKYLFRKEGQNVTLSCEQNLNHDAMYWYRQDPGQGLRLIYYSQIVNDFQKGDIAEGYSVSREKKESFPLTVTSAQKNPTAFYLCASSREGAYNSPLFFGEGSRLTVL.